This T cell receptor beta chain comes out of a study of early T cells in non-severe SARS-CoV-2 infection. Overall study results and limits: VDJdb matches were skewed toward anti-spike CD8 T cell responses.

In the case of this clonotype: Its antigen is not identified.

Unique molecular identifier tags were affixed to discrete cDNA molecules. TCRdb called the 5' RACE reads again in MiXCR, with one record for every CDR3 protein. Here the sample spans just under 60,000 distinct CDR3 sequences, roughly 7.7% being singletons. Germline V gene data show CDR1 as SGHTA and CDR2 as FQGTGA. J gave up 3 bases and V 3 bases, and 12 bases lay outside the gene matches. The CDR3 loop spans 17 amino acids. The TCR was taken from an adult who was a healthcare worker with PCR-confirmed SARS-CoV-2 infection or an uninfected control (not recorded which). Sequencing input: whole blood. The chain joins TRBV7-3 to TRBJ2-5; 8 nucleotides match TRBD2. The CDR3 DNA reads TGTGCCAGCAGCTTGGGGGGCGAGACTAGCGCTAAAGAGACCCAGTACTTC. This translates into CASSLGGETSAKETQYF.